What follows is one TCR beta chain and its context. What antigen it recognizes has not been identified. Base qualities are missing; no much larger clone stands one base away. The record originates from a study of shared clonotypes between healthy human individuals (dated by TCRdb to about 2020). Background on the whole study: Two women and a few men aged 18 to 49 years were included in the cohort. To estimate repertoire size and how much clonotype sharing occurs between individuals, the study deeply sequenced the blood TCR repertoires of several healthy adults. To increase sequencing depth and limit assay-specific biases, different laboratories used diverse techniques to prepare libraries and sequence TCR repertoires. Each donor's leukapheresis produced roughly between roughly 0.85 and 10 billion PBMCs. Per donor, three plates each were used for CD4 naive and CD4 memory, two for CD8 naive, and one for CD8 memory.

TCR CDR3 regions were amplified from genomic DNA by multiplex PCR using the deep immunoSEQ assay. Extracted genomic DNA from each cell subset was spread evenly across all wells of several immunoSEQ 96-well plates, with each plate serving as a replicate. For sorted subsets, approximately 210 ng of genomic DNA, equivalent to 25,000 to 35,000 T cell genomes, went into each replicate PCR. Purified libraries were quantified with a Qubit 3.0 fluorometer, sized on a Bioanalyzer 2100, and re-quantified with the KAPA Library Quantification kit. Every immunoSEQ 96-well plate was sequenced on a dedicated single-read 150-cycle Illumina NextSeq 550 flow cell. As for the authors' bioinformatics: The immunoSEQ output contained only junctional sequences without quality scores, so filtering could not match that applied to full-length reads. Sequences were annotated with PyIR, a Python wrapper for IgBLAST v1.9, and V/J genes and CDR3 were assigned using IMGT germline references. Reads were filtered out if the reads had weak V/J assignments (E-value above 1e-6), no CDR3, stop codons, out-of-frame junctions, or ambiguous translated residues. V3J clonotypes were defined as sequences sharing an identical inferred V gene, J gene, and CDR3 amino acid sequence. To compute the percentage overlap between repertoires, the number of shared unique clonotypes was divided by the size of the smaller repertoire. Three approaches were used to assess repertoire richness: RTK rarefaction, the Chao1 estimator, and Recon v2.1 estimates of unobserved clonotypes. Generation probabilities were computed with OLGA for all TCRbeta clonotypes obtained by the gDNA method from a handful of donors. This immuneACCESS table, as held by TCRdb, lists in-frame sequences with V and J called but not all clones. Of the missing ones, under half trace to an unresolved V gene in checked studies; the others have no known cause. The V and J calls and clone size come from that table; D and trimming were worked out from the DNA. This sample comprises some 800,000 clones, about 91% of them detected only once. Jointly, the top ten make up more than 20% of the sample.

V is clipped by 1 base and J by 1 base, and the sequence between their germline boundaries is 8 bases long. Counted from cysteine to phenylalanine, this CDR3 has 14 amino acids. Just CDR3 DNA is preserved here, 42 bases in frame from base 1. Based on the germline V gene (reference sequence), the CDR1 and CDR2 sequences are SSHAT and FNYEAQ. General conclusions and limits of the study: Compared with non-shared clonotypes, the clonotypes found in all four sorted-subset donors had higher generation probabilities. The genetic and exposure-history diversity represented was limited by the small number of donors. Naive subsets generally had larger estimated clonotype richness than memory subsets did. Rarefaction of sorted-subset datasets indicated incomplete sequencing despite the large sequencing depth. Based on pairwise subsampling, the degree of clonotype sharing among donors was expected to be affected by sequencing depth. Sharing across four donors was observed for around 5% of naive CD4, 3.5% of naive CD8, roughly 2.3% of memory CD4, and around 0.4% of memory CD8 clonotypes. Sampling was restricted to blood, and TCR repertoires in tissues likely differ from the TCR repertoires found in blood.

CD8 naive samples consisted of CD45RO-negative cells that were positively selected for CCR7, yielding a CD45RA+CCR7+ population without TemRA cells. Donors were healthy HIV-negative adults with no recently reported acute infections or vaccinations. All donors were Caucasian adults living in Nashville, Tennessee, USA. Blood was obtained by leukapheresis, after which PBMCs were separated by Ficoll-Histopaque density gradient centrifugation and cryopreserved in liquid nitrogen vapor phase. Analytical flow cytometry was used to check the purity and quantity of each magnetically sorted T cell population. From each sorted fraction, genomic DNA was isolated and quantified by UV absorbance on a Nanodrop 2000c.

The V gene is TRBV7-7 and the J gene is TRBJ2-7; the D gene lacks a confident call. The sample comprised naive CD8+ T cells sorted from blood. The sample's cell subset or site label, in plain terms: CD45RA+CCR7+. The TCR sequence derives from a man aged 30 to 45 in good health. The sequence in DNA is TGTGCCAGCAGCTTAGAGCAAGGGTCCTACGAGCAGTACTTC. It translates to CASSLEQGSYEQYF.